These 12 T cell receptor beta chains were sequenced from one sample in a study of PD-L1 blockade in urothelial cancer (dated by TCRdb to between 2016 and 2019). Library prep was done by the immunoSEQ multiplex PCR assay. Here the immuneACCESS table is served through TCRdb, limited to in-frame sequences with V and J called. Missing clones are a known gap in these copies; in checked studies unresolved V genes cover under half, and the rest lacks a known reason. The sample data list about 49,000 clones, and about four fifths of these were observed just once. Clones ranked in the top ten supply 10% of the sample. Explained via the paper, the time point label denotes: pretreatment peripheral blood. Specimen: PBMCs, collected around atezolizumab (anti-PD-L1) treatment. The receptors were gathered from a man between 70 and 80 years old with urothelial cancer.

The chain employs TRBV19 and TRBJ1-1, with 10 bases matching TRBD1. The V gene's germline CDR1 is LNHDA and CDR2 SQIVND (reference sequence). The CDR3 totals 14 residues. J lost 4 bases, V lost 4 bases, and 3 bases had no gene match. The CDR3 bases are TGTGCCAGTAGTAAGAGACAGGGGGCCACTGAAGCTTTCTTT. It encodes CASSKRQGATEAFF.

The V and J genes are TRBV5-4 and TRBJ1-2, with 7 nucleotides matching TRBD1. Germline V lookup: CDR1 SGHNT, CDR2 YYREEE (reference sequence). The CDR3 length is 15 residues. The V segment lost 3 bases and the J segment 8 bases; nucleotides outside the gene matches: 13. The CDR3 coding sequence is TGTGCCAGCAGCTGGGCGGACAGGCCCCTCGCGGGCTACACCTTC. This codes for CASSWADRPLAGYTF.

The chain uses TRBV28 and TRBJ2-7, with 12 bases matching TRBD1. CDR1 MDHEN and CDR2 SYDVKM come from the germline V gene. The CDR3 is made up of 16 amino acids. V was clipped by 3 bases and J by 4 bases; unmatched bases: 7. The CDR3 spells CASSFIGGQGAYEQYF. As DNA, the CDR3 is TGTGCCAGCAGTTTCATAGGGGGACAGGGGGCTTACGAGCAGTACTTC. Using reference TRBV28 and TRBJ2-7 for the parts outside the CDR3, the full variable domain is DVKVTQSSRYLVKRTGEKVFLECVQDMDHENMFWYRQDPGLGLRLIYFSYDVKMKEKGDIPEGYSVSREKKERFSLILESASTNQTSMYLCASSFIGGQGAYEQYFGPGTRLTVT.

The chain is built from TRBV23-1 and TRBJ2-1, with 10 bases lining up with TRBD2. TRBV23-1 falls under the ORF class, with uncertain function. This CDR3 region has 18 residues. J lost 0 bases, V lost 7 bases, and 12 bases had no gene match. The CDR3 nucleotides are TGCGCCAGCACCGGACTAGCGGAACCGAGGAGCTCCTACAATGAGCAGTTCTTC. Amino acids: CASTGLAEPRSSYNEQFF.

V and J are TRBV10-1 and TRBJ2-3; 11 bases agree with TRBD2. V lost 5 bases, J lost 5 bases, and 3 bases stayed unmatched. The CDR3 runs 14 residues. Germline V gives CDR1 WNHNN, CDR2 SYGVQD (reference sequence). CDR3 sequence: CASSTSGRGDTQYF. The CDR3 coding sequence is TGCGCCAGCAGTACTAGCGGGAGAGGAGATACGCAGTATTTT.

The chain uses TRBV5-6 and TRBJ2-7, with D possibly being TRBD2 (5 bases). Germline V gene lookup returns CDR1 SGHDT and CDR2 YYEEEE. V dropped 6 bases and J dropped 0 bases, with 13 bases sitting between them. The CDR3 runs to 14 residues. The CDR3 region is CASTTIGNSYEQYF. CDR3 in DNA: TGTGCCAGCACCACCATCGGGAACTCCTACGAGCAGTACTTC.

This clone appeared a single time. The chain links TRBV19 to TRBJ1-4; D is ambiguous. V dropped 2 bases and J dropped 4 bases, with 11 bases sitting between them. The CDR3 is made up of 15 amino acids. CDR1 and CDR2 (germline): LNHDA, SQIVND (reference sequence). CDR3 in amino acids: CASSIRTGVNEKLFF. In DNA, the CDR3 is TGTGCCAGTAGTATAAGGACGGGAGTTAATGAAAAACTGTTTTTT.

The rearrangement links TRBV5-1 to TRBJ2-5; D not certain. The ends were cut back, 4 bases at V and 2 bases at J, with 24 bases in the middle. The CDR3 is 18 amino acids. The germline V gene has CDR1 SGHRS and CDR2 YFSETQ. DNA of the CDR3: TGCGCCAGCAGCGCTCCGCCCACAGACACATGGGCGCAAGAGACCCAGTACTTC. This encodes CASSAPPTDTWAQETQYF.

The chain combines TRBV19 with TRBJ2-7; no reliable D call. Germline V gene sequence: CDR1 LNHDA, CDR2 SQIVND (reference sequence). The V end lost 2 bases, the J end lost 4 bases, and 12 bases lay between the germline ends. This CDR3 spans 14 amino acids. The CDR3 sequence is CASSIRSSVYEQYF. CDR3 sequence (DNA): TGTGCCAGTAGTATACGCAGTTCAGTTTACGAGCAGTACTTC. The full variable domain, in which reference TRBV19 and TRBJ2-7 provide the parts outside the CDR3, is DGGITQSPKYLFRKEGQNVTLSCEQNLNHDAMYWYRQDPGQGLRLIYYSQIVNDFQKGDIAEGYSVSREKKESFPLTVTSAQKNPTAFYLCASSIRSSVYEQYFGPGTRLTVT.

This clone was seen just once. This chain uses TRBV7-9 with TRBJ2-7; 11 nucleotides align to TRBD2. V shed 6 bases, J shed 2 bases, and the junction held 15 bases outside the gene matches. The CDR3 consists of 18 residues. Germline CDR1 SEHNR, CDR2 FQNEAQ (reference sequence). For the CDR3, the DNA is TGTGCCAGCAGTTTAAGTGTAGGTCCTAGCGGGAGGACCTACGAGCAGTACTTC. As protein: CASSLSVGPSGRTYEQYF.

This clone was counted a single time. The chain carries TRBV20-1 and TRBJ1-2; D is uncertain. CDR3 length: 11 residues. V was trimmed by 1 base and J by 4 bases, leaving 4 bases between them. Looked up from germline, CDR1 is DFQATT and CDR2 is SNEGSKA (reference sequence). The DNA of the CDR3 is TGCAGTGCTAGAGCGGGCTATGGCTACACCTTC. Its protein is CSARAGYGYTF.

The chain is built from TRBV29-1 and TRBJ1-2; TRBD1 matches at 10 bases. The CDR3 covers 15 residues. V shed 4 bases and J 3 bases; nucleotides not matched to a gene: 8. From germline, CDR1 is SQVTM and CDR2 ANQGSEA. The CDR3, as DNA: TGCAGCGTTGCCCCGGACAGGGGGAGGGACTATGGCTACACCTTC. Its protein product is CSVAPDRGRDYGYTF. Using reference TRBV29-1 and TRBJ1-2 for the parts outside the CDR3, the full variable domain is SAVISQKPSRDICQRGTSLTIQCQVDSQVTMMFWYRQQPGQSLTLIATANQGSEATYESGFVIDKFPISRPNLTFSTLTVSNMSPEDSSIYLCSVAPDRGRDYGYTFGSGTRLTVV.